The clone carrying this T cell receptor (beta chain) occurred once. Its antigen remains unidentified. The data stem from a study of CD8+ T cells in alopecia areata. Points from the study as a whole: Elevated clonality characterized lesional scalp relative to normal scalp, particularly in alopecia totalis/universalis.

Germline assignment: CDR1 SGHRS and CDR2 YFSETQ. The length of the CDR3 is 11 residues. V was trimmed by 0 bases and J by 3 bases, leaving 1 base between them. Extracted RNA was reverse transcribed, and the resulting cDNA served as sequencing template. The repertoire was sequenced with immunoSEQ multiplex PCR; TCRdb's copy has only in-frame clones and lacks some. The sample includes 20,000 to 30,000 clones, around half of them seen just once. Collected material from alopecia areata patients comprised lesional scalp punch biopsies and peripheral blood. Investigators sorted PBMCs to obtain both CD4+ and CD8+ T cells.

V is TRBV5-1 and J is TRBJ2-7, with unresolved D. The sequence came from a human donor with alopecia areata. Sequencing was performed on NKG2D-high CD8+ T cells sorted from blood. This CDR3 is CASSLDYEQYF. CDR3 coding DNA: TGCGCCAGCAGCTTGGACTACGAGCAGTACTTC.